Described below is a single T cell receptor beta chain sequence and its context. This sample was taken from a study of blood T cell repertoires in COVID-19. About the research overall: Italy, Spain and the United States were the sources of the convalescent and acute COVID-19 samples. In each case, the material was cDNA or gDNA derived from T cells, B-cell-depleted T cells, or PBMCs.

The V and J ends lost 4 bases and 6 bases, in that order; junction bases with no gene match: 8. The germline CDR1 and CDR2 sequences are SGHNT and YENEEA. This CDR3 contains 14 residues. This table comes from immunoSEQ multiplex PCR, and its TCRdb copy is limited to in-frame clones, with some not included. Among about 320,000 clones listed, around 86% were seen once. The genes are TRBV11-3 and TRBJ1-1; 7 bases align to TRBD1. Sequencing used peripheral blood. The source of this sequence is a woman between 45 and 60 years old with acute or convalescent COVID-19. The CDR3 coding sequence is TGTGCCAGCAGCTCAGGGGGGCCGGGCGCTGAAGCTTTCTTT. Its translation is CASSSGGPGAEAFF.